This TCR beta chain was captured in a study of blood T cell repertoires in COVID-19. Study information: Spain, Italy and the United States supplied samples that represented acute and convalescent COVID-19. Sources were T cells, B-cell-depleted T cells, or PBMCs; the material itself was cDNA or gDNA.

With V trimmed by 5 bases and J by 6 bases, 5 bases remained unmatched. Germline loops: CDR1 LNHDA, CDR2 SQIVND (reference sequence). CDR3 length equals 14 residues. Clones were sequenced by immunoSEQ multiplex PCR, and TCRdb holds only the in-frame ones, with some missing. The sample has 45,000 to 70,000 clones, around 80% seen once. This TCR derives from a woman older than 75 with acute or convalescent COVID-19. The gene calls are TRBV19 and TRBJ2-2; 8 nucleotides align to TRBD1. Sequencing was done on a sample of peripheral blood. The CDR3 DNA sequence: TGTGCCAGTAGTGGGACAGGATTAGCCGGGGAGCTGTTTTTT. Translating it yields CASSGTGLAGELFF.